This T cell receptor beta chain stems from a study of blood T cells in healthy people across ages. General study findings and limits: Unknown donor CMV status possibly confounded expanded clonotype changes. The recorded TCR beta diversity per million T cells decreased in a roughly linear manner with age.

This clonotype was seen more than once but under ten times. Its antigen is not identified. A sample-barcoded 5' primer and a J-beta primer mix were used in a second PCR of about 7 to 12 cycles. Tags on each cDNA molecule came from a template-switch adaptor with 12 random nucleotides. TCRdb used MiXCR to reprocess the 5' RACE reads, holding one entry per CDR3 protein. Of fewer than 2,000,000 distinct CDR3 sequences in the sample, about two fifths were seen once. Per individual sample, total RNA of at least 5 micrograms was extracted. The sequence came from a human donor in good health. The sample comprised blood.

The CDR3 bases are TGTGCCAGCAGTAGACCCCCTGGCGGACGGACTGAGCGGTACTTC. It is translated as CASSRPPGGRTERYF. The genes are TRBV6-1 and TRBJ2-4; possible D gene TRBD2, 5 bases. V lost 5 bases and J 15 bases, leaving 26 bases between the germline ends. This CDR3 has 15 residues. Germline loops: CDR1 MNHNS, CDR2 SASEGT.